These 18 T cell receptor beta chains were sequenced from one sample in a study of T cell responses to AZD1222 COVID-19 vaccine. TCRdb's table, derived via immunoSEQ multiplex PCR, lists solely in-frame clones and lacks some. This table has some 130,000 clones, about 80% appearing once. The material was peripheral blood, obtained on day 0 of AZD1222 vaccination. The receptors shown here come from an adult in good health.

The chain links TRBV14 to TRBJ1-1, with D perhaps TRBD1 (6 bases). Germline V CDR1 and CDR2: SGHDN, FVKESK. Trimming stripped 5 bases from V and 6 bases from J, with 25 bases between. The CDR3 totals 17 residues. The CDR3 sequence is CASSARGGVSKHAEAFF. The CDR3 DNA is TGTGCCAGCAGCGCTCGAGGGGGGGTTTCGAAACATGCTGAAGCTTTCTTT.

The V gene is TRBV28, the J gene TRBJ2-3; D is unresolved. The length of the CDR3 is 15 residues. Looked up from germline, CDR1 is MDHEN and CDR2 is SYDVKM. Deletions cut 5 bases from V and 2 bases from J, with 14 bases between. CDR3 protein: CASSTRSLNTDTQYF. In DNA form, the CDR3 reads TGTGCCAGCAGTACCCGCTCGTTGAACACAGATACGCAGTATTTT.

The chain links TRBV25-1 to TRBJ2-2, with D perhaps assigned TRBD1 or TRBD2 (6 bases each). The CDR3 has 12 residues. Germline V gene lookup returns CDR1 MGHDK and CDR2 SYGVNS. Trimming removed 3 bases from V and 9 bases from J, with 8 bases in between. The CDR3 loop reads CASSDGGRELFF. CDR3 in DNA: TGTGCCAGCAGTGACGGGGGCCGGGAGCTGTTTTTT.

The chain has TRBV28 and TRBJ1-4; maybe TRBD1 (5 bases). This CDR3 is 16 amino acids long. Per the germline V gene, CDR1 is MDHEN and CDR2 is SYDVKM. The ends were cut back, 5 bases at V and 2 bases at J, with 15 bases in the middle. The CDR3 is CASSQPAGLTNEKLFF. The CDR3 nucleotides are TGTGCCAGCAGTCAGCCAGCAGGGTTGACTAATGAAAAACTGTTTTTT.

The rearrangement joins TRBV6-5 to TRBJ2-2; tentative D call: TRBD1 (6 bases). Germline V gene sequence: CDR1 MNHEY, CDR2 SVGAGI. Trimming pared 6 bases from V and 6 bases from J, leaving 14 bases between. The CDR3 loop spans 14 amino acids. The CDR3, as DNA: TGTGCCAGCAGAGAGACAGGCGGAGCCGGGGAGCTGTTTTTT. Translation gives CASRETGGAGELFF.

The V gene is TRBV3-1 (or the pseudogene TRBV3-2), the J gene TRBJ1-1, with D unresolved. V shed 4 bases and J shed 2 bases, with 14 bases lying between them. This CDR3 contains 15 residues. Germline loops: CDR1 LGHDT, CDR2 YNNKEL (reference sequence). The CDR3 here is CASSRRSGVNTEAFF. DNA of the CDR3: TGTGCCAGCAGCCGTAGAAGCGGGGTCAACACTGAAGCTTTCTTT.

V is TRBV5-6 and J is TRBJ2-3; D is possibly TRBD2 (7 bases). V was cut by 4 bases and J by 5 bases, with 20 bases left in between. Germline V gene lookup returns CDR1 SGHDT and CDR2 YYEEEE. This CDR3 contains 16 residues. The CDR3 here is CASSAEQGGILDTQYF. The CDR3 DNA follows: TGTGCCAGCAGCGCCGAACAGGGAGGGATCCTAGATACGCAGTATTTT. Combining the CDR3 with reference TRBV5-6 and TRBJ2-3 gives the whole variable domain DAGVTQSPTHLIKTRGQQVTLRCSPKSGHDTVSWYQQALGQGPQFIFQYYEEEERQRGNFPDRFSGHQFPNYSSELNVNALLLGDSALYLCASSAEQGGILDTQYFGPGTRLTVL.

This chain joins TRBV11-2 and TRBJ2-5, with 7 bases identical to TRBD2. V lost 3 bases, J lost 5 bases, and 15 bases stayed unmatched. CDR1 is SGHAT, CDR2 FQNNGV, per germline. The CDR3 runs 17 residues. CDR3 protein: CASSLKGRWGGKETQYF. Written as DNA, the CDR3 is TGTGCCAGCAGCTTGAAAGGGAGGTGGGGGGGTAAGGAGACCCAGTACTTC.

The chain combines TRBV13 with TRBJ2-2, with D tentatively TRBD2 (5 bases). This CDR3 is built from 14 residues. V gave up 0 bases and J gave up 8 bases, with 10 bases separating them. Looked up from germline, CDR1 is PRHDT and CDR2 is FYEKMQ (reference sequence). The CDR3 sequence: CASSLGAGEGELFF. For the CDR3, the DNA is TGTGCCAGCAGCTTAGGCGCCGGGGAGGGGGAGCTGTTTTTT.

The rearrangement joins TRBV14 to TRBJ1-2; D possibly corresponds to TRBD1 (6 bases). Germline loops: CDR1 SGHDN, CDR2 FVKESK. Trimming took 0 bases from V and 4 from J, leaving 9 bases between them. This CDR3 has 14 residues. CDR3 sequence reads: CASSQDRGVYGYTF. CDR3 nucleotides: TGTGCCAGCAGCCAAGACAGGGGTGTCTATGGCTACACCTTC.

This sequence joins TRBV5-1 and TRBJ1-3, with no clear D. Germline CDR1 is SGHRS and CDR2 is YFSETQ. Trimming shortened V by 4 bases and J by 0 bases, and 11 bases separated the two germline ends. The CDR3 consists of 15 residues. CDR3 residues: CASSPTPASGNTIYF. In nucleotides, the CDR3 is TGCGCCAGCAGCCCTACCCCGGCCTCTGGAAACACCATATATTTT. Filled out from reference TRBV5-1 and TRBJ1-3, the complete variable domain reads KAGVTQTPRYLIKTRGQQVTLSCSPISGHRSVSWYQQTPGQGLQFLFEYFSETQRNKGNFPGRFSGRQFSNSRSEMNVSTLELGDSALYLCASSPTPASGNTIYFGEGSWLTVV.

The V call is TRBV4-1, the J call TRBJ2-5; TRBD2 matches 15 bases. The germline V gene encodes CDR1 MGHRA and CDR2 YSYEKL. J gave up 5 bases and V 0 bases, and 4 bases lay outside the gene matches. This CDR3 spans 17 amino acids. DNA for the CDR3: TGCGCCAGCAGCCAAGATCCCGGACTAGCGGGGGGGGAGACCCAGTACTTC. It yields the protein CASSQDPGLAGGETQYF.

CDR3 sequence: CASSTSRRTTNEKLFF. The CDR3 coding sequence is TGTGCCAGTAGTACGTCACGGAGGACAACTAATGAAAAACTGTTTTTT. This sequence joins TRBV19 and TRBJ1-4, with D unclear. Germline-derived CDR1 and CDR2 are LNHDA and SQIVND (reference sequence). This CDR3 is built from 16 residues. Trimming took off 4 bases at V and 0 bases at J, with 12 bases between the two ends.

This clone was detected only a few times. The CDR3 sequence is CAGSPSPRDEKLFF. The CDR3, as DNA: TGTGCCGGGAGCCCGTCCCCCCGGGATGAAAAACTGTTTTTT. This sequence joins TRBV6-5 and TRBJ1-4, with D hard to call. Germline values: CDR1 MNHEY, CDR2 SVGAGI. The CDR3 has 14 residues. V was clipped by 11 bases and J by 6 bases, with 19 bases between them.

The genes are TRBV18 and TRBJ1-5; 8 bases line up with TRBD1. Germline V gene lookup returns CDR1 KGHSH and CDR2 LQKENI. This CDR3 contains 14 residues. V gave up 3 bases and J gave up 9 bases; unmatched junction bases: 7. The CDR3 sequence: CASSPGQDLRPQHF. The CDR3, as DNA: TGTGCCAGCTCACCGGGACAGGATCTTAGGCCCCAGCATTTT.

Here the CDR3 reads CATSALSIAGGSPDTQYF. In DNA, the CDR3 is TGTGCCACCAGTGCCCTCTCAATAGCGGGGGGGTCTCCAGATACGCAGTATTTT. The chain links TRBV24-1 to TRBJ2-3; 11 nucleotides match TRBD2. The CDR3 spans 18 residues. CDR1 is KGHDR and CDR2 is SFDVKD in the germline V gene. J gave up 4 bases and V 5 bases, and 13 bases lay outside the gene matches.

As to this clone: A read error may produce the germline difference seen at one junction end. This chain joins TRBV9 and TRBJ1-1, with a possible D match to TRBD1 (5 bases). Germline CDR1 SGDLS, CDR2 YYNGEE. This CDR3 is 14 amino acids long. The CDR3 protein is CASSPGGENPEAFF. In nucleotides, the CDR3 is TGTGCCAGCAGCCCCGGGGGGGAGAACCCTGAAGCTTTCTTT.

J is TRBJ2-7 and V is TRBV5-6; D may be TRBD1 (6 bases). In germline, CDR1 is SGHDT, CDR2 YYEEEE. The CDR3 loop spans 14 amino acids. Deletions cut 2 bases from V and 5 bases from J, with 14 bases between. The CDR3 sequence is CASSLISSGDEQYF. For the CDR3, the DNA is TGTGCCAGCAGCTTAATTTCCTCAGGGGACGAGCAGTACTTC.